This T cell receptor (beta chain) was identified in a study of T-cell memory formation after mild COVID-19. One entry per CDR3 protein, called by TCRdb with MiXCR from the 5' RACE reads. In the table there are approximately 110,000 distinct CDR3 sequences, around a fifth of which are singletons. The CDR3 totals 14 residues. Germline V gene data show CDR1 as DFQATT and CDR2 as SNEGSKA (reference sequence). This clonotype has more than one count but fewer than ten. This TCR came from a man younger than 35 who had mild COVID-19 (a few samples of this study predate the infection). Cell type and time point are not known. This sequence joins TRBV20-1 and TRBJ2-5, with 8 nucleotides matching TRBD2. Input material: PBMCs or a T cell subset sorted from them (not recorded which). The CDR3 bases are TGCAGCGTTACCCCAGCGGGGGCCGGAGAGACCCAGTACTTC. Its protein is CSVTPAGAGETQYF.